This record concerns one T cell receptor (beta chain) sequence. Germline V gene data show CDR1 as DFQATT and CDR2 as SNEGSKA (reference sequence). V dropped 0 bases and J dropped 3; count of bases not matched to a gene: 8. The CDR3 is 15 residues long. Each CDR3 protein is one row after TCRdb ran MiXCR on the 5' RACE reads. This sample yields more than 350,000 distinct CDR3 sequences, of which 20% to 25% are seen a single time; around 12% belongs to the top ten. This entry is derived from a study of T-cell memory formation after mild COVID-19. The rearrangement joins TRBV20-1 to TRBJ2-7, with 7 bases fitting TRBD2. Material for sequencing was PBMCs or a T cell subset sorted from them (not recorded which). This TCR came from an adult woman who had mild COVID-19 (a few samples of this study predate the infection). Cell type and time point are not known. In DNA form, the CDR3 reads TGCAGTGCTAGAGATGGGCGGGAGCTAAGCTACGAGCAGTACTTC. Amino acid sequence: CSARDGRELSYEQYF.